This is a list of T cell receptor beta chains from one sample in a study of Ad26.COV2.S vaccination and SARS-CoV-2 variants. TCRdb's copy holds only in-frame clones and misses some; the assay was immunoSEQ multiplex PCR. The repertoire includes more than 300,000 clones, around 89% of them detected once, and 6.4% sits in the top ten. The input for sequencing was peripheral blood, taken in a trial of Ad26.COV2.S vaccine versus placebo. The receptors come from a person aged 18-60 years who received the Ad26.COV2.S COVID-19 vaccine or a placebo. The CDR3 runs from the conserved cysteine through the conserved F or W.

CDR3 length	V gene	J gene	CDR3 protein
13	TRBV12-3/TRBV12-4	TRBJ1-1	CASSLGVETEAFF
15	TRBV6-5	TRBJ1-2	CASRKEGTGPYGYTF
14	TRBV5-4	TRBJ1-1	CASSTTGGGTEAFF
18	TRBV2	TRBJ2-7	CASSYRRGRGYFPYEQYF
14	TRBV30	TRBJ1-1	CAWTMGLLNTEAFF
14	TRBV30	TRBJ2-7	CAWSGRDGLYEQYF
13	TRBV30	TRBJ1-2	CACSGTGERGYTF
18	TRBV7-8	TRBJ1-4	CASSQSGGGTKPNEKLFF
12	TRBV29-1	TRBJ2-7	CSVEVREGRQYF
20	TRBV9	TRBJ2-1	CASSVADPGGLAQVYNEQFF
14	TRBV5-1	TRBJ2-1	CASGAGKIYNEQFF
15	TRBV11-2	TRBJ1-1	CASSLDERRSGEAFF
13	TRBV7-3	TRBJ1-4	CASSAGPDEKLFF
16	TRBV28	TRBJ2-7	CASTYSGTGLPYEQYF
16	TRBV15	TRBJ1-1	CATKKQGALMNTEAFF
16	TRBV28	TRBJ2-7	CASSFLASGDSYEQYF
15	TRBV28	TRBJ2-2	CASSFQGRDTGELFF
15	TRBV5-3	TRBJ2-2	CARSETIDGTGELFF
15	TRBV5-5	TRBJ1-1	CASSLQGVMNTEAFF
17	TRBV5-4	TRBJ1-5	CASSLTLAGIGNQPQHF
15	TRBV18	TRBJ2-5	CASSGNPGPQETQYF
13	TRBV7-6	TRBJ1-1	CASSADPGREAFF
14	TRBV4-3	TRBJ2-2	CASSQDPLTGELFF
13	TRBV10-3	TRBJ1-4	CAISDGSTEKLFF
14	TRBV5-6	TRBJ1-3	CASSLGISGNTIYF
14	TRBV24-1	TRBJ2-3	CATSDYRTADTQYF
18	TRBV27	TRBJ2-7	CASRMRPGQGARSYEQYF
13	TRBV30	TRBJ2-7	CAWDGGSSYEQYF